The clone carrying this T cell receptor beta chain was seen only a few times. Antigen specificity is unknown. The record originates from a study of beta chain features in type 1 diabetes. Study-level points and caveats: An over-representation of cells with high TCR expression could result from cDNA sequencing.

The CDR3 is made up of 15 amino acids. Trimming removed 5 bases from V and 8 bases from J, with 18 bases in between. The V gene's germline CDR1 is SGHTA and CDR2 FQGNSA. The study reverse transcribed the entire isolated RNA, so it sequenced expressed TCRB transcripts. Produced via immunoSEQ multiplex PCR; TCRdb's table is partial and in-frame only. The table has fewer than 650,000 clones, around a sixth seen once. The specimen sequenced was naive CD4+ T cells from blood. The chain employs TRBV7-2 and TRBJ1-4; D not resolved. The source is a young man in good health. CDR3 residues: CASSAPRVGAEKLFF. The CDR3 nucleotides are TGTGCCAGCAGCGCCCCTCGGGTCGGTGCCGAAAAACTGTTTTTT.